The 3 T cell receptor beta chains below come from one sample, sequenced in a study of blood T cell repertoires in COVID-19. Measured with immunoSEQ multiplex PCR; TCRdb has only the in-frame clones, and not every one. The table shows hundreds of thousands of clones, with about 87% occurring only once. The sample comprised peripheral blood. These receptors originate from a woman aged 50 to 60 with COVID-19, enrolled during active disease.

The chain employs TRBV19 and TRBJ1-2, with unresolved D. V shed 6 bases and J shed 2 bases, with 16 bases lying between them. CDR3 length: 15 residues. The V gene's germline CDR1 is LNHDA and CDR2 SQIVND (reference sequence). CDR3 residues: CASRPPGSGNYGYTF. CDR3 nucleotide sequence: TGTGCCAGTAGGCCCCCGGGGTCTGGCAACTATGGCTACACCTTC.

The chain employs TRBV13 and TRBJ1-2; 11 bases line up with TRBD1. This CDR3 region has 14 residues. Germline trimming cut 2 bases from V and 8 bases from J; bases unmatched to any gene: 4. Germline lookup yields CDR1 PRHDT and CDR2 FYEKMQ (reference sequence). CDR3 coding DNA: TGTGCCAGCAGCTTAACTGGGACAGGGGGGGGCTACACCTTC. It encodes CASSLTGTGGGYTF.

This clone was seen repeatedly, ten times or more. V usage is TRBV7-9 and J usage is TRBJ1-1; a possible D gene is TRBD1 (5 bases). Germline V gives CDR1 SEHNR, CDR2 FQNEAQ (reference sequence). The CDR3 extends over 16 amino acids. V lost 5 bases and J lost 2, with 18 bases in between. For the CDR3, the DNA is TGTGCCAGCAGCCCTACCCGGGCGGGGGGAAACACTGAAGCTTTCTTT. Its translation is CASSPTRAGGNTEAFF.